The 23 T cell receptor beta chains below come from one sample, sequenced in a study of cytomegalovirus exposure and HLA in healthy donors. In the PCR, 60 Vbeta and 13 Jbeta primers were used. The data were produced by immunoSEQ multiplex PCR, yet TCRdb's version contains in-frame clones alone and is incomplete. The profile shows around 130,000 clones, 65% to 85% of them singletons. Sequencing used PBMCs. The receptors originated from a boy between 10 and 17 years old in good health and CMV-seronegative.

This rearrangement joins TRBV7-9 to TRBJ1-4, with D possibly being TRBD1 (5 bases). V lost 5 bases and J lost 8, with 18 bases in between. The CDR3 runs to 15 residues. CDR1 is SEHNR, CDR2 FQNEAQ, per germline (reference sequence). The DNA of the CDR3 is TGTGCCAGCAGCCCCCGTGCGGGGGAACCAGAAAAACTGTTTTTT. Its protein is CASSPRAGEPEKLFF. Full variable domain (missing parts from reference TRBV7-9 and TRBJ1-4): DTGVSQNPRHKITKRGQNVTFRCDPISEHNRLYWYRQTLGQGPEFLTYFQNEAQLEKSRLLSDRFSAERPKGSFSTLEIQRTEQGDSAMYLCASSPRAGEPEKLFFGSGTQLSVL.

A word on this clone: Other DNA variants within this sample encode the same CDR3. The chain links TRBV5-6 to TRBJ2-7; D remains unclear. V lost 1 base to trimming and J lost 4 bases, with 6 bases between them. Germline V gene sequence: CDR1 SGHDT, CDR2 YYEEEE. CDR3 size: 12 residues. In nucleotides, the CDR3 is TGTGCCAGCAGCTTGACTGCTTACGAGCAGTACTTC. It specifies CASSLTAYEQYF.

This chain uses TRBV18 with TRBJ2-3, with D unclear. The CDR3 spans 15 residues. The V end lost 2 bases, the J end lost 0 bases, and 9 bases lay between the germline ends. Germline V gives CDR1 KGHSH, CDR2 LQKENI. CDR3 region: CASSPYYLSTDTQYF. CDR3 sequence (DNA): TGTGCCAGCTCACCATACTACCTAAGCACAGATACGCAGTATTTT.

This chain links TRBV5-6 with TRBJ2-7; the D gene is possibly TRBD2 (6 bases). Germline values: CDR1 SGHDT, CDR2 YYEEEE. V was cut by 6 bases and J by 6 bases, with 19 bases left in between. This CDR3 has 14 residues. The CDR3 loop is CASTVAGTTFEQYF. The CDR3 DNA reads as TGTGCCAGCACCGTTGCGGGAACTACCTTCGAGCAGTACTTC.

The chain uses TRBV10-3 and TRBJ1-5; the D is unclear. Trimming removed 2 bases at V and 3 bases at J, with 5 bases between. The V gene's germline CDR1 is ENHRY and CDR2 SYGVKD. The CDR3 is made up of 13 amino acids. CDR3 residues: CAISESVNQPQHF. The CDR3 nucleotides read TGTGCCATCAGTGAGAGCGTCAATCAGCCCCAGCATTTT.

This clone has just one count. This chain links TRBV30 with TRBJ2-7, with D uncertain. Trimming pared 4 bases from V and 0 bases from J, leaving 10 bases between. Germline lookup yields CDR1 GTSNPN and CDR2 SVGIG (reference sequence). The CDR3 length is 13 residues. CDR3 region: CAWKYLSSYEQYF. CDR3 nucleotide sequence: TGTGCCTGGAAATACCTTAGCTCCTACGAGCAGTACTTC.

The chain links TRBV6-5 to TRBJ2-7, with a tentative D call TRBD1 (6 bases). CDR1 and CDR2 (germline): MNHEY, SVGAGI. There are 14 residues in the CDR3. Trimming stripped 2 bases from V and 3 bases from J, with 11 bases between. The DNA of the CDR3 is TGTGCCAGCAGTTACATCGGACAGCACTACGAGCAGTACTTC. This sequence encodes CASSYIGQHYEQYF.

V and J are TRBV15 and TRBJ2-1; D perhaps matches TRBD1 (5 bases). Germline CDR1 reads LNHNV; CDR2 reads YYDKDF (reference sequence). V was cut by 3 bases and J by 4 bases, with 16 bases left in between. The CDR3 totals 16 residues. DNA of the CDR3: TGTGCCACCAGCAGTGATCAGGACATTCGATACAATGAGCAGTTCTTC. This encodes CATSSDQDIRYNEQFF.

The count of this clone is one. The chain is built from TRBV30 and TRBJ2-1; D is uncertain. The CDR3 runs to 12 residues. Germline V lookup: CDR1 GTSNPN, CDR2 SVGIG (reference sequence). V was shortened by 7 bases and J by 0 bases, with 7 bases between the two germline ends. CDR3 nucleotides: TGTGCCTCAGCGAGCTCCTACAATGAGCAGTTCTTC. Its protein product is CASASSYNEQFF.

This clone turned up a few times. The V and J genes are TRBV2 and TRBJ1-1; D is uncertain. The CDR3 loop spans 12 amino acids. Germline V gives CDR1 SNHLY, CDR2 FYNNEI. Deletions cut 8 bases from V and 5 bases from J, with 12 bases between. The CDR3 region has the DNA TGTGCCAGCCGGTCGGGGAGTACTGAAGCTTTCTTT. It is translated as CASRSGSTEAFF. Together with reference TRBV2 and TRBJ1-1, the CDR3 gives the full variable domain: EPEVTQTPSHQVTQMGQEVILRCVPISNHLYFYWYRQILGQKVEFLVSFYNNEISEKSEIFDDQFSVERPDGSNFTLKIRSTKLEDSAMYFCASRSGSTEAFFGQGTRLTVV.

The chain uses TRBV5-4 and TRBJ1-2; TRBD1 matches at 10 bases. V was clipped by 5 bases and J by 2 bases; unmatched bases: 6. The germline V gene has CDR1 SGHNT and CDR2 YYREEE (reference sequence). The CDR3 loop spans 15 amino acids. The DNA for the CDR3 is TGTGCCAGCAGGACGGGGGGACAGGGGAACTATGGCTACACCTTC. Translating gives CASRTGGQGNYGYTF.

J is TRBJ1-2 and V is TRBV19; 7 bases match TRBD1. The germline gives CDR1 LNHDA, CDR2 SQIVND (reference sequence). The V segment lost 5 bases and the J segment 0 bases; nucleotides outside the gene matches: 12. This CDR3 comprises 17 residues. The CDR3 loop is CASSLGSGTATNYGYTF. CDR3 in DNA: TGTGCCAGTAGTCTCGGCTCCGGGACAGCAACTAACTATGGCTACACCTTC.

V gene TRBV19 combines with J gene TRBJ1-5, with D possibly being TRBD1 (5 bases). This CDR3 is 14 amino acids long. Germline V gene data show CDR1 as LNHDA and CDR2 as SQIVND (reference sequence). V was pared by 2 bases and J by 6 bases, with 11 bases between. CDR3 loop: CASSIRTRGQPQHF. DNA for the CDR3: TGTGCCAGTAGTATAAGGACAAGAGGTCAGCCCCAGCATTTT. Full variable domain (remainder filled in from reference TRBV19 and TRBJ1-5): DGGITQSPKYLFRKEGQNVTLSCEQNLNHDAMYWYRQDPGQGLRLIYYSQIVNDFQKGDIAEGYSVSREKKESFPLTVTSAQKNPTAFYLCASSIRTRGQPQHFGDGTRLSIL.

The chain recombines TRBV19 with TRBJ1-2; the D is unclear. The ends were cut back, 6 bases at V and 8 bases at J, with 19 bases in the middle. The CDR3 is 14 residues long. Germline lookup yields CDR1 LNHDA and CDR2 SQIVND (reference sequence). The CDR3 bases are TGTGCCAGTAGCCCCCTTCTCGGGTCTGACGGCTACACCTTC. Its protein product is CASSPLLGSDGYTF. The whole variable domain, filled in from reference TRBV19 and TRBJ1-2, reads DGGITQSPKYLFRKEGQNVTLSCEQNLNHDAMYWYRQDPGQGLRLIYYSQIVNDFQKGDIAEGYSVSREKKESFPLTVTSAQKNPTAFYLCASSPLLGSDGYTFGSGTRLTVV.

This clone is classed as medium-sized. The chain employs TRBV6-4 and TRBJ2-3; perhaps TRBD2 as D (6 bases). Trimming pared 0 bases from V and 3 bases from J, leaving 10 bases between. The CDR3 has 15 residues. CDR1 and CDR2 (germline): MRHNA, SNTAGT. Here the CDR3 reads CASSDSGGGTDTQYF. The CDR3 DNA is TGTGCCAGCAGTGACTCGGGAGGAGGGACAGATACGCAGTATTTT.

The chain joins TRBV7-9 to TRBJ2-3; 7 bases line up with TRBD1. There are 15 residues in the CDR3. Germline assignment: CDR1 SEHNR and CDR2 FQNEAQ (reference sequence). V shed 2 bases and J 1 base; nucleotides not matched to a gene: 3. This chain's CDR3 is CASSLRDSGTDTQYF. The CDR3 DNA sequence: TGTGCCAGCAGCTTAAGGGACAGCGGCACAGATACGCAGTATTTT.

The chain uses TRBV18 and TRBJ2-4, with D tentatively TRBD2 (5 bases). In germline, CDR1 is KGHSH, CDR2 LQKENI. The CDR3 extends over 14 amino acids. V was shortened by 2 bases and J by 5 bases, with 10 bases between the two germline ends. The CDR3 DNA reads TGTGCCAGCTCACCATCAGCCGGGGAAAACATTCAGTACTTC. As protein: CASSPSAGENIQYF.

V and J are TRBV18 and TRBJ2-5, with 7 bases aligning to TRBD2. V was pared by 6 bases and J by 5 bases, with 9 bases of the junction left unmatched. This CDR3 comprises 14 residues. Per the germline V gene, CDR1 is KGHSH and CDR2 is LQKENI. Here the CDR3 reads CASSSGGNGETQYF. In DNA form, the CDR3 reads TGTGCCAGCTCGTCCGGGGGGAACGGGGAGACCCAGTACTTC. Supplemented by reference TRBV18 and TRBJ2-5, the full variable domain reads NAGVMQNPRHLVRRRGQEARLRCSPMKGHSHVYWYRQLPEEGLKFMVYLQKENIIDESGMPKERFSAEFPKEGPSILRIQQVVRGDSAAYFCASSSGGNGETQYFGPGTRLLVL.

The chain joins TRBV9 to TRBJ1-3, with D possibly TRBD1 on 5 matching bases. V was trimmed by 3 bases and J by 4 bases, leaving 11 bases between them. This CDR3 has 14 residues. Germline CDR1 reads SGDLS; CDR2 reads YYNGEE. The DNA of the CDR3 is TGTGCCAGCAGCGGGAGGGGTGGCGGAAACACCATATATTTT. It specifies CASSGRGGGNTIYF.

The rearrangement links TRBV6-1 to TRBJ1-1; tentative D call: TRBD1 (5 bases). The germline V gene encodes CDR1 MNHNS and CDR2 SASEGT. The CDR3 runs 14 residues. V shed 7 bases and J shed 4 bases, with 16 bases lying between them. CDR3 in DNA: TGTGCCAGCAAAATGGGGGGGATACGCACTGAAGCTTTCTTT. Its translation: CASKMGGIRTEAFF.

The V and J genes are TRBV29-1 and TRBJ2-3; unclear D gene. CDR1 and CDR2 (germline): SQVTM, ANQGSEA. This CDR3 is 12 amino acids long. Trimming took off 4 bases at V and 4 bases at J, with 9 bases between the two ends. The CDR3, as DNA: TGCAGCGTTGCCCCCCCCGCAGATACGCAGTATTTT. This translates into CSVAPPADTQYF.

This sequence joins TRBV5-1 and TRBJ2-1; 9 bases match TRBD2. With V trimmed by 4 bases and J by 3 bases, 5 bases remained unmatched. Germline CDR1 is SGHRS and CDR2 is YFSETQ. The CDR3 sequence is 15 residues long. CDR3 sequence reads: CASSAVLAGYNEQFF. The CDR3, as DNA: TGCGCCAGCAGCGCCGTACTAGCGGGCTACAATGAGCAGTTCTTC.

This clone came up once. This chain links TRBV4-1 with TRBJ2-1; no reliable D call. With 0 bases removed from V and 0 bases from J, the gap between germline ends came to 6 bases. Germline V gene data show CDR1 as MGHRA and CDR2 as YSYEKL. This CDR3 comprises 15 residues. DNA for the CDR3: TGCGCCAGCAGCCAAGAGCAGGACTCCTACAATGAGCAGTTCTTC. Its protein product is CASSQEQDSYNEQFF.